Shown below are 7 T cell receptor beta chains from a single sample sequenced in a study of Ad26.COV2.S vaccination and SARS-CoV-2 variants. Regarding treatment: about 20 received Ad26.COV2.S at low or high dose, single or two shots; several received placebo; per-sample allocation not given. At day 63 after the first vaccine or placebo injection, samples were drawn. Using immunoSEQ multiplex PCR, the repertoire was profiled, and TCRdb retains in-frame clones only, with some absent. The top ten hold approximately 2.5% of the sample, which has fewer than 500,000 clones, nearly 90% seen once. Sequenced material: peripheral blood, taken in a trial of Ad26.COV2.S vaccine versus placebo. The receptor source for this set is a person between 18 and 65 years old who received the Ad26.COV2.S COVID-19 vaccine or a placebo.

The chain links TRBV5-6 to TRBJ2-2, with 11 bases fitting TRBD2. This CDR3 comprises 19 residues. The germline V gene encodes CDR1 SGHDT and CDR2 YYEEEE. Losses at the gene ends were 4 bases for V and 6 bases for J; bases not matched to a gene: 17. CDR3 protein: CASSPRATQLAGVSGELFF. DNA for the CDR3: TGTGCCAGCAGCCCGAGAGCGACCCAACTAGCGGGAGTTTCCGGGGAGCTGTTTTTT. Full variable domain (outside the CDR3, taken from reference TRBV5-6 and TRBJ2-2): DAGVTQSPTHLIKTRGQQVTLRCSPKSGHDTVSWYQQALGQGPQFIFQYYEEEERQRGNFPDRFSGHQFPNYSSELNVNALLLGDSALYLCASSPRATQLAGVSGELFFGEGSRLTVL.

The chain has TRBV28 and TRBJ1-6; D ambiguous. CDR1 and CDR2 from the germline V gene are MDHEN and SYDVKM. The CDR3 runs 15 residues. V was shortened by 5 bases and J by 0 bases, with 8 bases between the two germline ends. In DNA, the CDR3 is TGTGCCAGCAGTGGATGGAGCTCCTATAATTCACCCCTCCACTTT. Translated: CASSGWSSYNSPLHF.

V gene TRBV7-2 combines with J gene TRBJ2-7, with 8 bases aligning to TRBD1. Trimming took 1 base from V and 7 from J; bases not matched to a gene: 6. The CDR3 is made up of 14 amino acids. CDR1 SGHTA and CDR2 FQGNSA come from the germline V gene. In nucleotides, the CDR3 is TGTGCCAGCAGCTTAGGGCAGGGGGCGCTTGAGCAGTACTTC. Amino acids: CASSLGQGALEQYF.

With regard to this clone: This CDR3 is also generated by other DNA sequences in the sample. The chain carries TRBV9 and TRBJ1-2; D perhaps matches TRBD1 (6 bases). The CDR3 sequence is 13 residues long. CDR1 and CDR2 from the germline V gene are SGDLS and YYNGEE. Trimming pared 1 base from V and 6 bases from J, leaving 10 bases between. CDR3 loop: CASSVTGLDGYTF. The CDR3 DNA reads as TGTGCCAGCAGCGTAACAGGGCTCGATGGCTACACCTTC.

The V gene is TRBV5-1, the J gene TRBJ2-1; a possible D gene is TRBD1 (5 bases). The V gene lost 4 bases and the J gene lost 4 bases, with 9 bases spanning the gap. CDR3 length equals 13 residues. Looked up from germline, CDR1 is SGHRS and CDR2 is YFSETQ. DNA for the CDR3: TGCGCCAGCAGCCTAGACAGATACAATGAGCAGTTCTTC. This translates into CASSLDRYNEQFF. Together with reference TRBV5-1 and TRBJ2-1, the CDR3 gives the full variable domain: KAGVTQTPRYLIKTRGQQVTLSCSPISGHRSVSWYQQTPGQGLQFLFEYFSETQRNKGNFPGRFSGRQFSNSRSEMNVSTLELGDSALYLCASSLDRYNEQFFGPGTRLTVL.

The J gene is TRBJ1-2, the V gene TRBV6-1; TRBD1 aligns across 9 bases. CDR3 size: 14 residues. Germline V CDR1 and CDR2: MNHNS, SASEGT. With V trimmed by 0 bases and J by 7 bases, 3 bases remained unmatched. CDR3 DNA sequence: TGTGCCAGCAGTGAAGCGGGACAGGGATCTGGCTACACCTTC. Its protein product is CASSEAGQGSGYTF.

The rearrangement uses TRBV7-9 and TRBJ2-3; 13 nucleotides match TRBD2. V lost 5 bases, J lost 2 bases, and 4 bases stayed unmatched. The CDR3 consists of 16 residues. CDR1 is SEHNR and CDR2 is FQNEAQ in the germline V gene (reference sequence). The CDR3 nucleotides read TGTGCCAGCAGCCGGGGGACTAGCGGGGACACAGATACGCAGTATTTT. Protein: CASSRGTSGDTDTQYF.